These T cell receptor beta chains were read from a single sample in a study of blood T cell repertoires in COVID-19. The table came from immunoSEQ multiplex PCR; TCRdb's copy has only in-frame clones and leaves some out. This sample has 40,000 or so clones; about three quarters occur once, and the top ten carry under 12%. Sequencing input: peripheral blood. Every receptor here comes from a man between 65 and 85 years old with COVID-19, enrolled during active disease. Each CDR3 is given with its conserved first and last residue. D genes are given only for firm matches. The listing skips clone size in some rows; elsewhere it reads once, few, many or a size class.

TRBJ2-4 NA NA TRBV21-1 CASSKINPGRRLPAKNIQYF TGTGCCAGCAGCAAAATAAACCCAGGCCGAAGGTTGCCCGCCAAAAACATTCAGTACTTC
TRBJ1-1 NA NA TRBV19 CASSSQPMNTEAFF TGTGCCAGTAGTTCACAGCCAATGAACACTGAAGCTTTCTTT
TRBJ1-6 NA NA TRBV28 CASSSPRAGANSPLHF TGTGCCAGCAGTAGCCCTAGGGCAGGGGCGAATTCACCCCTCCACTTT
TRBJ1-2 NA NA TRBV7-9 CASRPVVAGGPDYGYTF TGTGCCAGCAGGCCAGTCGTCGCCGGGGGACCAGACTATGGCTACACCTTC
TRBJ2-2 TRBD1 few TRBV6-2/TRBV6-3 CASSPGGVGELFF TGTGCCAGCAGTCCAGGGGGCGTCGGGGAGCTGTTTTTT
TRBJ2-7 NA NA TRBV6-5 CASSQTLNGGYEQYF TGTGCCAGCAGCCAAACACTCAACGGGGGATACGAGCAGTACTTC
TRBJ1-1 NA NA TRBV28 CASSPIPRGSVAEAFF TGTGCCAGCAGTCCTATCCCAAGGGGTAGTGTCGCTGAAGCTTTCTTT
TRBJ1-2 TRBD1 few TRBV5-1 CASRSGTDKGYTF TGCGCCAGCAGATCCGGGACAGATAAGGGCTACACCTTC
TRBJ2-1 TRBD2 NA TRBV30 CAWSLAVAYFF TGTGCCTGGAGCCTAGCGGTTGCATATTTCTTC
TRBJ1-1 NA NA TRBV3-1/TRBV3-2 CASSRGLLGAEAFF TGTGCCAGCAGCCGCGGACTCCTCGGGGCTGAAGCTTTCTTT
TRBJ1-6 NA NA TRBV4-1 CASSSRVAGESPLHF TGCGCCAGCAGCTCGAGGGTGGCAGGGGAGTCACCCCTCCACTTT
TRBJ2-3 TRBD1 NA TRBV6-1 CASSARGGSGTDTQYF TGTGCCAGCAGTGCTCGAGGGGGCTCTGGCACAGATACGCAGTATTTT
TRBJ2-2 TRBD2 medium-sized TRBV5-1 CASSLGGLSGTPNTGELFF TGCGCCAGCAGCTTGGGGGGACTAAGCGGGACCCCGAACACCGGGGAGCTGTTTTTT